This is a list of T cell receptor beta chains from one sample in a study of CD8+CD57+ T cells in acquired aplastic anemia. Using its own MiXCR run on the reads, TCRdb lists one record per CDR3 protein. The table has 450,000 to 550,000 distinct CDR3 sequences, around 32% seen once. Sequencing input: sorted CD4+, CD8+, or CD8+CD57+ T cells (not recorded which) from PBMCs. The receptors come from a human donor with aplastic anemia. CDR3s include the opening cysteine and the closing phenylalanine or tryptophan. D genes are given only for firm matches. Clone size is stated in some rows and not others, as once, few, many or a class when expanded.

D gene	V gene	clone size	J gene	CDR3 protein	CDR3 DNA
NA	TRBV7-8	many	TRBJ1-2	CASSLKTNYGYTF	TGTGCCAGCAGCTTAAAAACGAACTATGGCTACACCTTC
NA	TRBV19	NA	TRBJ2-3	CASKRTTASTDTQYF	TGTGCCAGTAAGAGGACTACCGCTAGCACAGATACGCAGTATTTT
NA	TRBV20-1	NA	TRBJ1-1	CSASLPTANTEAFF	TGCAGTGCTAGTCTTCCGACAGCGAACACTGAAGCTTTCTTT
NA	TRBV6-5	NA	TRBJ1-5	CASSSSFNQPQHF	TGTGCCAGCAGTTCCAGTTTCAATCAGCCCCAGCATTTT
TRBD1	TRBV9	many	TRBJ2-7	CASSALTPGTGSEQYF	TGTGCCAGCAGCGCCCTAACCCCCGGGACAGGCTCCGAGCAGTACTTC
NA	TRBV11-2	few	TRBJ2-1	CASSLSEAYNEQFF	TGTGCCAGCAGCTTAAGCGAAGCGTACAATGAGCAGTTCTTC
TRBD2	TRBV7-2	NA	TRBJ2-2	CASSLPSGTGELFF	TGTGCCAGCAGCTTACCTAGCGGGACCGGGGAGCTGTTTTTT
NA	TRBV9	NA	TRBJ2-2	CASSALAVQNTGELFF	TGTGCCAGCAGCGCATTAGCGGTGCAGAACACCGGGGAGCTGTTTTTT
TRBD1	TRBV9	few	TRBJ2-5	CASGRTGGEETQYF	TGTGCCAGCGGGCGGACAGGGGGCGAAGAGACCCAGTACTTC
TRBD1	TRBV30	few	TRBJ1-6	CAWVDRVGSPLHF	TGTGCCTGGGTAGACAGGGTAGGCTCACCCCTCCACTTT
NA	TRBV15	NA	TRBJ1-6	CATRDDSLRGSPLHF	TGTGCCACGAGAGACGACAGCCTACGAGGTTCACCCCTCCACTTT
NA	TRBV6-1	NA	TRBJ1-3	CASSEVRGAGNTIYF	TGTGCCAGCAGTGAAGTACGGGGGGCTGGAAACACCATATATTTT
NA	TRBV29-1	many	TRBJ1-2	CSVSRLSTNYGYTF	TGCAGCGTATCCAGGTTGAGCACTAACTATGGCTACACCTTC
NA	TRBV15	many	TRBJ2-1	CATSRDSQTYNEQFF	TGTGCCACCAGCAGAGATTCCCAGACGTACAATGAGCAGTTCTTC
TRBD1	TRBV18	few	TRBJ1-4	CASSREDRAATNEKLFF	TGTGCCAGCTCACGGGAGGACAGGGCCGCGACTAATGAAAAACTGTTTTTT
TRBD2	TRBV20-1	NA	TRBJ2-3	CSAFPGTSQGDTQYF	TGCAGTGCTTTCCCCGGGACTAGCCAAGGGGATACGCAGTATTTT
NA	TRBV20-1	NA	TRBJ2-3	CSASVLGDTQYF	TGCAGTGCTAGTGTTTTAGGAGATACGCAGTATTTT
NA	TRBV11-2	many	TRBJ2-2	CASSLVAVNTGELFF	TGTGCCAGCAGCTTAGTGGCAGTGAACACCGGGGAGCTGTTTTTT
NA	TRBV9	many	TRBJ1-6	CASSVTPGVSSPLHF	TGTGCCAGCAGCGTAACCCCAGGCGTTAGTTCACCCCTCCACTTT
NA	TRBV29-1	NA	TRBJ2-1	CSVELVRAGEQFF	TGCAGCGTTGAATTGGTGCGGGCCGGTGAGCAGTTCTTC
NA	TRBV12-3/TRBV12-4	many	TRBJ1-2	CASSFQPANYGYTF	TGTGCCAGCAGTTTTCAGCCTGCTAACTATGGCTACACCTTC
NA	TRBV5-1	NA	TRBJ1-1	CASSLEGALTEAFF	TGCGCCAGCAGCTTGGAAGGGGCTTTGACTGAAGCTTTCTTT
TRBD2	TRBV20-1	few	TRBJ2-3	CSASPSGVTDTQYF	TGCAGTGCTAGTCCTAGCGGGGTCACAGATACGCAGTATTTT
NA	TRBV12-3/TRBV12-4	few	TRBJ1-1	CASSMGSEAFF	TGTGCCAGCAGTATGGGGAGTGAAGCTTTCTTT
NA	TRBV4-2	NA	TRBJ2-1	CASRGSGSSYNEQFF	TGTGCCAGCAGGGGAAGCGGAAGCTCCTACAATGAGCAGTTCTTC
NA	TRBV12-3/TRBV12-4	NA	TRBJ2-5	CASSSGKTGRKETQYF	TGTGCCAGCAGTTCCGGCAAGACAGGTCGGAAGGAGACCCAGTACTTC
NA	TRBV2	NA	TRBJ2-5	CASSVQRAETQYF	TGTGCCAGCAGTGTCCAGAGGGCAGAGACCCAGTACTTC
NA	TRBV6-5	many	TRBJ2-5	CASSSPSVGETQYF	TGTGCCAGCAGTTCCCCTAGCGTTGGCGAGACCCAGTACTTC
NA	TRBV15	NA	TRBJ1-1	CATSPDRGVNTEAFF	TGTGCCACCAGTCCCGATCGGGGGGTGAACACTGAAGCTTTCTTT
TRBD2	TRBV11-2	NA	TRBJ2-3	CASSLGQREKVDTQYF	TGTGCCAGCAGCTTAGGCCAGCGGGAAAAAGTCGATACGCAGTATTTT
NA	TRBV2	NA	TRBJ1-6	CATSQQGTPLHF	TGTGCCACCTCGCAGCAGGGAACACCCCTCCACTTT
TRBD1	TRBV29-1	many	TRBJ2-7	CSVGGFDRTGIHEQYF	TGCAGCGTTGGAGGATTCGACAGGACAGGGATCCACGAGCAGTACTTC
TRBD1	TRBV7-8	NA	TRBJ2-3	CASSLAGQGVVKGTQYF	TGTGCCAGCAGCTTGGCGGGACAGGGAGTAGTAAAGGGTACGCAGTATTTT
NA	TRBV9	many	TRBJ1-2	CASSVRALGDGYTF	TGTGCCAGCAGCGTAAGAGCCCTTGGCGATGGCTACACCTTC
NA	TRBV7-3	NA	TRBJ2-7	CASSVAHRPYEQYF	TGTGCCAGCAGCGTAGCGCACCGCCCCTACGAGCAGTACTTC
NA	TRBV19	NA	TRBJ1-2	CASSRDSGYTF	TGTGCCAGTAGTCGGGACTCTGGCTACACCTTC
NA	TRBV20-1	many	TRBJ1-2	CSARAKPPRSGYTF	TGCAGTGCTAGAGCAAAACCCCCCCGGAGTGGCTACACCTTC
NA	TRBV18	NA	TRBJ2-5	CASSPPPEETQYF	TGTGCCAGCTCACCACCACCCGAAGAGACCCAGTACTTC
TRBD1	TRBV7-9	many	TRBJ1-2	CASSPRDRINYGYTF	TGTGCCAGCAGCCCACGGGACAGGATTAACTATGGCTACACCTTC
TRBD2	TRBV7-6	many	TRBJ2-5	CASSPRLGGLAGGIRPETQYF	TGTGCCAGCAGCCCAAGGCTCGGCGGGCTAGCGGGGGGGATAAGACCCGAGACCCAGTACTTC
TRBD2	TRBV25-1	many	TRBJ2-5	CASSEPRLAGQETQYF	TGTGCCAGCAGTGAACCCCGACTAGCGGGGCAAGAGACCCAGTACTTC
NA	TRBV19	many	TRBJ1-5	CASTSDGLRYSNQPQHF	NA